What follows are 25 T cell receptor beta chains derived from one specimen sequenced in a study of siplizumab effects on memory and regulatory T cells. Assay: immunoSEQ multiplex PCR; the TCRdb copy retains only in-frame clones and omits some. The sample consists of 75,000 to 95,000 clones, about nine tenths of them appearing once. The sequenced sample was CD4+ T cells sorted from blood. These receptors originate from a human donor in good health.

This chain links TRBV28 with TRBJ1-3, with D unclear. The germline V gene encodes CDR1 MDHEN and CDR2 SYDVKM. Trimming cost V 1 base and J 0 bases, with 10 bases left between them. This CDR3 comprises 16 residues. The CDR3 region has the DNA TGTGCCAGCAGTTTATTAGAACGGTACTCTGGAAACACCATATATTTT. Translated, it gives CASSLLERYSGNTIYF.

This chain uses TRBV29-1 with TRBJ2-1; 8 nucleotides align to TRBD2. The V gene's germline CDR1 is SQVTM and CDR2 ANQGSEA. V lost 6 bases, J lost 9 bases, and 4 bases stayed unmatched. CDR3 length: 11 amino acids. The CDR3 DNA sequence: TGCAGCGTAGCGGGAGTAGGTGAGCAGTTCTTC. Its protein product is CSVAGVGEQFF.

The chain is built from TRBV27 and TRBJ2-2; no firm D call. The V and J ends lost 6 bases and 0 bases respectively, with 8 bases between them. CDR1 is MNHEY, CDR2 SMNVEV, per germline (reference sequence). CDR3 length equals 14 residues. In nucleotides, the CDR3 is TGTGCCAGCAGAACGTCCGCGAACACCGGGGAGCTGTTTTTT. It specifies CASRTSANTGELFF.

The chain uses TRBV30 and TRBJ1-5; D remains ambiguous. Germline CDR1 and CDR2: GTSNPN and SVGIG (reference sequence). This CDR3 spans 13 amino acids. The V end lost 5 bases, the J end lost 2 bases, and 10 bases lay between the germline ends. The CDR3 bases are TGTGCCTGGGGTCAGACGGGCAATCAGCCCCAGCATTTT. The encoded protein is CAWGQTGNQPQHF.

This sequence joins TRBV27 and TRBJ2-1; 9 positions agree with TRBD1. The length of the CDR3 is 14 residues. The V gene end was trimmed by 5 bases and the J gene end by 8 bases; junction bases not matched to a gene: 7. Germline V lookup: CDR1 MNHEY, CDR2 SMNVEV (reference sequence). As DNA, the CDR3 is TGTGCCAGCAGTATAGGGACAGGGAGATATGAGCAGTTCTTC. It translates to CASSIGTGRYEQFF.

The chain couples TRBV30 to TRBJ1-1; D ambiguous. V lost 2 bases to trimming and J lost 4 bases, with 14 bases between them. The germline gives CDR1 GTSNPN, CDR2 SVGIG (reference sequence). The CDR3 spans 14 residues. This CDR3 reads CAWSRTSLGTEAFF. CDR3 bases: TGTGCCTGGAGTCGGACTAGCCTAGGCACTGAAGCTTTCTTT.

The chain joins TRBV5-1 to TRBJ2-3; 9 bases agree with TRBD2. There are 17 residues in the CDR3. Germline V lookup: CDR1 SGHRS, CDR2 YFSETQ. V lost 4 bases to trimming and J lost 4 bases; unmatched junction nucleotides: 13. The CDR3 bases are TGCGCCAGCAGCCGTAGCGGGAGCCCGTGGGACGCAGATACGCAGTATTTT. Translating it yields CASSRSGSPWDADTQYF.

The V and J genes are TRBV21-1 and TRBJ1-2. TRBV21-1 is reported as a pseudogene. The CDR3 totals 14 residues. DNA of the CDR3: TGTGCCAGCAGCAAAGTTTCACCGGGGCATGGCTACACCTTC. Protein sequence: CASSKVSPGHGYTF.

The chain couples TRBV19 to TRBJ2-5, with 7 bases fitting TRBD1. The CDR3 extends over 15 amino acids. Unmatched junction bases numbered 3, after V lost 1 base and J lost 1 base. Germline V gene data show CDR1 as LNHDA and CDR2 as SQIVND (reference sequence). CDR3 DNA sequence: TGTGCCAGTAGTATAGGGGGGACAGTCCAAGAGACCCAGTACTTC. Residues: CASSIGGTVQETQYF.

The genes are TRBV9 and TRBJ1-4, with D unresolved. The CDR3 is 16 amino acids. CDR1 and CDR2 (germline): SGDLS, YYNGEE. Trimming stripped 0 bases from V and 0 bases from J, with 9 bases between. Written as DNA, the CDR3 is TGTGCCAGCAGCGTAGCCGGCAGCCCAACTAATGAAAAACTGTTTTTT. It is translated as CASSVAGSPTNEKLFF.

V usage is TRBV28 and J usage is TRBJ2-2; D perhaps matches TRBD2 (6 bases). Germline CDR1 is MDHEN and CDR2 is SYDVKM. The V end lost 6 bases, the J end lost 5 bases, and 16 bases lay between the germline ends. CDR3 size: 15 residues. CDR3 sequence: CASSRGRGFTGELFF. DNA of the CDR3: TGTGCCAGCAGCCGGGGACGGGGGTTTACCGGGGAGCTGTTTTTT.

The chain carries TRBV4-2 and TRBJ2-1; D is unresolved. V was trimmed by 4 bases and J by 2 bases, leaving 12 bases between them. Germline assignment: CDR1 LGHNA and CDR2 YNFKEQ. The CDR3 has 15 residues. CDR3: CASSPDKAPYNEQFF. The DNA of the CDR3 is TGTGCCAGCAGCCCTGACAAAGCACCCTACAATGAGCAGTTCTTC.

This rearrangement joins TRBV29-1 to TRBJ1-2, with 8 bases that match TRBD1. The CDR3 loop spans 12 amino acids. Trimming removed 6 bases from V and 6 bases from J; junction bases left unmatched: 6. Germline V lookup: CDR1 SQVTM, CDR2 ANQGSEA. CDR3 nucleotide sequence: TGCAGCGTAGGACAGGGTGCTGATGGCTACACCTTC. It encodes CSVGQGADGYTF.

The rearrangement links TRBV7-9 to TRBJ2-7; weak D call: TRBD1 (6 bases). The V gene lost 5 bases and the J gene lost 4 bases, with 12 bases spanning the gap. In germline, CDR1 is SEHNR, CDR2 FQNEAQ (reference sequence). The CDR3 is 13 residues long. This CDR3 reads CASSLSDSYEQYF. Written as DNA, the CDR3 is TGTGCCAGCAGCCTCTCGGACAGTTACGAGCAGTACTTC. Complete variable domain (other parts from reference TRBV7-9 and TRBJ2-7): DTGVSQNPRHKITKRGQNVTFRCDPISEHNRLYWYRQTLGQGPEFLTYFQNEAQLEKSRLLSDRFSAERPKGSFSTLEIQRTEQGDSAMYLCASSLSDSYEQYFGPGTRLTVT.

The V and J genes are TRBV6-5 and TRBJ1-2, with D possibly matching TRBD1 (6 bases). Germline lookup yields CDR1 MNHEY and CDR2 SVGAGI. The CDR3 length is 12 residues. Trimming pared 6 bases from V and 1 base from J, leaving 6 bases between. The CDR3 sequence is CASRDSNYGYTF. Here the CDR3 DNA reads TGTGCCAGCAGGGACAGTAACTATGGCTACACCTTC.

The V call is TRBV5-1, the J call TRBJ2-2; D might be TRBD1 (6 bases). This CDR3 comprises 15 residues. Germline values: CDR1 SGHRS, CDR2 YFSETQ. The V end was cut by 0 bases, the J end by 6 bases, with 12 bases between. CDR3 residues: CASSLGNRVPGELFF. In nucleotides, the CDR3 is TGCGCCAGCAGCTTGGGGAACAGGGTTCCCGGGGAGCTGTTTTTT.

The gene calls are TRBV19 and TRBJ1-2; 7 bases agree with TRBD1. Germline trimming cut 3 bases from V and 3 bases from J; bases unmatched to any gene: 7. Germline V CDR1 and CDR2: LNHDA, SQIVND (reference sequence). The CDR3 is 15 residues long. CDR3 in DNA: TGTGCCAGTAGTATCCGGGACAGTAGTGACTATGGCTACACCTTC. Protein product: CASSIRDSSDYGYTF.

This clone has only one observation. The chain employs TRBV4-1 and TRBJ2-6; no reliable D call. The V gene lost 0 bases and the J gene lost 1 base, with 13 bases spanning the gap. The CDR3 has 18 residues. The germline V gene encodes CDR1 MGHRA and CDR2 YSYEKL. This CDR3 is CASSQDGQRISGANVLTF. The CDR3 nucleotides are TGCGCCAGCAGCCAAGATGGGCAGCGAATATCTGGGGCCAACGTCCTGACTTTC.

The V call is TRBV18, the J call TRBJ2-2; 9 nucleotides agree with TRBD1. Germline loops: CDR1 KGHSH, CDR2 LQKENI. The trim removed 2 bases at V and 5 bases at J, leaving 9 bases unmatched. The CDR3 runs 17 residues. The DNA for the CDR3 is TGTGCCAGCTCACCAAGAAGCCCCGGGACAGGGACCGGGGAGCTGTTTTTT. Translating it yields CASSPRSPGTGTGELFF.

V gene TRBV4-1 combines with J gene TRBJ2-6, with D perhaps matching TRBD2 (7 bases). Germline V gene sequence: CDR1 MGHRA, CDR2 YSYEKL. Trimming shortened V by 1 base and J by 0 bases, and 13 bases separated the two germline ends. This CDR3 spans 18 amino acids. For the CDR3, the DNA is TGCGCCAGCAGCCAAGCTAGGGGGGGAAACTCTGGGGCCAACGTCCTGACTTTC. This gives the protein CASSQARGGNSGANVLTF.

The gene calls are TRBV5-4 and TRBJ2-1; 12 bases align to TRBD2. CDR1 and CDR2 from the germline V gene are SGHNT and YYREEE (reference sequence). The CDR3 spans 15 residues. V shed 4 bases and J 4 bases; nucleotides not matched to a gene: 3. CDR3 in DNA: TGTGCCAGCAGCACAACTAGCGGGAGGTACAATGAGCAGTTCTTC. This encodes CASSTTSGRYNEQFF.

As DNA, the CDR3 is TGTGCCTGCCGTTACGGCGGCTACAATGAGCAGTTCTTC. The encoded protein is CACRYGGYNEQFF. This sequence joins TRBV30 and TRBJ2-1; D remains unclear. The CDR3 is 13 amino acids. Trimming cost V 6 bases and J 3 bases, with 12 bases left between them. Looked up from germline, CDR1 is GTSNPN and CDR2 is SVGIG (reference sequence).

The chain is built from TRBV2 and TRBJ2-2; 7 bases map to TRBD1. The CDR3 has 14 amino acids. Germline V gene data show CDR1 as SNHLY and CDR2 as FYNNEI. V trimming: 4 bases; J trimming: 8 bases; junction bases outside the gene matches: 7. CDR3: CASSGQGLEGELFF. In DNA, the CDR3 is TGTGCCAGCAGTGGACAGGGATTAGAAGGGGAGCTGTTTTTT.

This clone came up many times. The chain carries TRBV18 and TRBJ2-2; D call uncertain. This CDR3 comprises 16 residues. Germline CDR1 KGHSH, CDR2 LQKENI. V lost 4 bases and J 2 bases, leaving 14 bases between the germline ends. The CDR3 DNA reads TGTGCCAGCTCACAATTTGGTGGCCCTAACACCGGGGAGCTGTTTTTT. Its translation is CASSQFGGPNTGELFF.

The rearrangement links TRBV30 to TRBJ1-2, with unresolved D. Trimming took off 4 bases at V and 4 bases at J, with 10 bases between the two ends. CDR1 is GTSNPN, CDR2 SVGIG, per germline (reference sequence). The CDR3 contains 12 residues. The CDR3 protein is CAWIVGAYGYTF. For the CDR3, the DNA is TGTGCCTGGATAGTAGGTGCCTATGGCTACACCTTC.